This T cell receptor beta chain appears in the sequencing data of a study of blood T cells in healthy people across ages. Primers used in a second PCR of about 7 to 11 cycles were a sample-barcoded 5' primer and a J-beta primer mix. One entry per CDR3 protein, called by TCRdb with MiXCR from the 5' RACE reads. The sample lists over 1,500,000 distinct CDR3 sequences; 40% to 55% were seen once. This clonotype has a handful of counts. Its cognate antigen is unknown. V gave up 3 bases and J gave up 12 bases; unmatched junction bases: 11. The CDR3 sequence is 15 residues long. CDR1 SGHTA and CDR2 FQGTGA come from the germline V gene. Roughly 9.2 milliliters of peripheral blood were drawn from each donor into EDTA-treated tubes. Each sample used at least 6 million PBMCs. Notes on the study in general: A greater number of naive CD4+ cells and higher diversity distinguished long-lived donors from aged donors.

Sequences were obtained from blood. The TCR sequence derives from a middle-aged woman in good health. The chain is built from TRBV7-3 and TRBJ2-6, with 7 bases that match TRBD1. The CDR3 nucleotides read TGTGCCAGCAGCTTTGAGACAGGGACCCTCAGCGTCCTGACTTTC. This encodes CASSFETGTLSVLTF.